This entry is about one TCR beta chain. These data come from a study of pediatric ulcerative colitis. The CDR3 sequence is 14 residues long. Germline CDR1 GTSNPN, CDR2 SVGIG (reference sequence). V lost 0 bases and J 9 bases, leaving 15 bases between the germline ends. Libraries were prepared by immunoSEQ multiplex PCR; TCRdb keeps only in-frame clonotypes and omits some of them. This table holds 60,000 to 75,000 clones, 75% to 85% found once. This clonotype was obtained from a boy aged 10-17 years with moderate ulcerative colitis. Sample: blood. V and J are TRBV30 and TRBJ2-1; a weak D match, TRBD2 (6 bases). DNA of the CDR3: TGTGCCTGGAGTGTTAGAGGGAGGTTTGGTGAGCAGTTCTTC. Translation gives CAWSVRGRFGEQFF.